This TCR beta chain was recorded in a study of T-cell reconstitution after alpha-beta-depleted transplantation in children. Study-wide points: Hyperexpanded clones declined; after one year, newly produced T cells mostly supplied diversity. Where alpha-beta T cells came from about two months after transplant was reportedly several hundred expanded graft clones. Some patients showed high day-60 TCRbeta diversity, which derived from surviving recipient T cells and thymic progenitors.

CDR3 length equals 15 residues. Germline lookup yields CDR1 MNHNS and CDR2 SASEGT. V was clipped by 2 bases and J by 2 bases, with 12 bases between them. Preparing the TCRbeta library involved the use of unique molecular identifiers. MiXCR, run by TCRdb on the PCR reads, gives a single entry per CDR3 protein. The sample lists nearly 350,000 distinct CDR3 sequences, around 15% occurring once. This clonotype was recorded a few times. The antigen is undetermined. The chain couples TRBV6-1 to TRBJ2-5; D might be TRBD1 (6 bases). Sequencing used PBMCs, mostly from graft donor cells, obtained 360 days after TCRalphabeta/CD19-depleted stem cell transplant. The source is a male patient under 10 years old who had a stem cell transplant for acute lymphoblastic leukemia, so the T cells may come from the graft donor. The DNA for the CDR3 is TGTGCCAGCAGTGAATGGGGGACACCTCAAGAGACCCAGTACTTC. This encodes CASSEWGTPQETQYF.